This TCR beta chain is drawn from a study of T cell repertoires in cytomegalovirus infection. Each CDR3 protein gets one entry after TCRdb re-called the reads with MiXCR. The table has 650,000 to 900,000 distinct CDR3 sequences, approximately 30% seen once; the top ten hold 9.5% to 15%. Findings of the study overall: Predominance within the ex vivo response was attributable to HLA-C-restricted CMV-specific TCR beta clonotypes.

The junction had 9 bases not matched to a gene; V was cut back by 2 bases and J by 4 bases. CDR1 is SEHNR and CDR2 is FQNEAQ in the germline V gene (reference sequence). The CDR3 loop spans 17 amino acids. There are many counts of this clonotype. Its antigen remains unidentified. This sequence originates from a human donor in good health (CMV status not recorded). Some clones in this sample may be carry-over from other donors' samples. The material sequenced was cultured CD8+ T cells from PBMCs, taken from culture after CMV antigen stimulation. The chain joins TRBV7-9 to TRBJ2-2; 8 positions agree with TRBD1. DNA of the CDR3: TGTGCCAGCAGCTTACCTGACAGGGGAGAAGGCACCGGGGAGCTGTTTTTT. Its translation is CASSLPDRGEGTGELFF. The whole variable domain, filled in from reference TRBV7-9 and TRBJ2-2, reads DTGVSQNPRHKITKRGQNVTFRCDPISEHNRLYWYRQTLGQGPEFLTYFQNEAQLEKSRLLSDRFSAERPKGSFSTLEIQRTEQGDSAMYLCASSLPDRGEGTGELFFGEGSRLTVL.